This T cell receptor (beta chain) was identified in a study of shared clonotypes between healthy human individuals (dated by TCRdb to about 2020). As for the study more broadly: A couple of women and three men aged 18 to 49 years were included in the cohort. Different laboratories and diverse techniques were used to prepare libraries and sequence TCR repertoires, to increase sequencing depth and limit assay-specific biases. The study deeply sequenced blood TCR repertoires of 5 or 6 healthy adults to estimate repertoire size and the extent of clonotype sharing between individuals. Per donor, three plates each were used for CD4 naive and CD4 memory, two for CD8 naive, and one for CD8 memory. Per donor, leukapheresis produced somewhere between about 0.94 and 9.5 billion PBMCs.

Study-wide conclusions, independent of this receptor: Pairwise subsampling led to the expectation that sequencing depth would affect the degree of clonotype sharing among donors. Naive subsets generally had larger estimated clonotype richness than memory subsets. Rarefaction of sorted-subset datasets indicated incomplete sequencing despite the large sequencing depth. Only blood was sampled, and tissue TCR repertoires likely differ from those in blood. Compared with non-shared clonotypes, clonotypes shared by all four sorted-subset donors had higher generation probabilities. Because the study included a small number of donors, the genetic and exposure-history diversity represented was limited. Across several donors, approximately 5% of naive CD4, approximately 3.6% of naive CD8, around 2.1% of memory CD4, and roughly 0.4% of memory CD8 clonotypes were shared.

Using the deep immunoSEQ assay, TCR CDR3 regions were amplified from genomic DNA by multiplex PCR. Extracted genomic DNA from each cell subset was distributed evenly across all wells of several immunoSEQ 96-well plates, and each plate was treated as a replicate. Each replicate PCR for sorted subsets received 200 ng genomic DNA, equal to 30,000 or so T cell genomes. Purified libraries were measured with a Qubit 3.0 fluorometer, size-checked on a Bioanalyzer 2100, and measured again with the KAPA Library Quantification kit. A separate single-read 150-cycle Illumina NextSeq 550 flow cell was used to sequence each immunoSEQ 96-well plate. Processing in the source paper ran as follows. The immunoSEQ output contained only junctional sequences without quality scores, so filtering could not match that applied to full-length reads. Sequences were annotated with PyIR, a Python wrapper for IgBLAST v1.9, using IMGT germline references to assign V/J genes and CDR3. Reads were filtered out if the reads had weak V/J assignments (E-value above 1e-6), no CDR3, stop codons, out-of-frame junctions, or ambiguous translated residues. V3J clonotypes were defined as sequences sharing the same inferred V gene, J gene, and CDR3 amino acid sequence. Percentage overlap between repertoires was computed as shared unique clonotypes divided by the size of the smaller repertoire. RTK rarefaction, the Chao1 estimator, and Recon v2.1 estimates of unobserved clonotypes were used to assess repertoire richness. OLGA was used to compute generation probabilities for all TCRbeta clonotypes that the gDNA method yielded from a handful of donors. Imported from immuneACCESS, the table was reduced by TCRdb to in-frame sequences with V and J called. These copies leave out some clones; in studies compared against another copy, an unresolved V gene accounts for under half, and the cause of the remainder is not known. Clone size and V and J calls were adopted from that table, with D and trimming inferred from the DNA. This sample lists some 2 million clones; about 95% were detected once. More than 0.95% of the sample goes to the ten largest clones.

About this clone: No cognate antigen has been identified for it. Qualities for individual bases were not recorded, and no much larger clone is one base off.

CD8 naive samples were CD45RO-negative cells positively selected for CCR7, giving a CD45RA+CCR7+ population that excluded TemRA cells. Donors were healthy HIV-negative adults with no recently reported acute infections or vaccinations. All donors were Caucasian adults living in Nashville, Tennessee, USA. Blood was collected by leukapheresis, and PBMCs were isolated by Ficoll-Histopaque density gradient centrifugation and then cryopreserved in liquid nitrogen vapor phase. Analytical flow cytometry was used to check the purity and quantity of every magnetically sorted T cell population. Genomic DNA was isolated from each sorted fraction and quantified by UV absorbance on a Nanodrop 2000c. The source of this sequence is a man younger than 30 in good health. The sequencing sample was made of naive CD8+ T cells sorted from blood. Explained via the paper, the cell subset or site label denotes: CD45RA+CCR7+.

The nucleotide sequence reads TGTGCCAGCAGCGCCGGGACAGGGGGGAACTACGAGCAGTACTTC. It codes for CASSAGTGGNYEQYF. The chain is assembled from TRBV27 and TRBJ2-7; 11 junctional bases match TRBD1. The CDR3 sequence holds 15 residues, the cysteine and phenylalanine included. Only the CDR3 region is kept as DNA, spanning 45 bases read in frame from base 1. CDR1 MNHEY and CDR2 SMNVEV are derived from the germline V gene (reference sequence). V loses 6 bases at its end and J loses 3 bases; junction bases beyond the gene matches: 7.